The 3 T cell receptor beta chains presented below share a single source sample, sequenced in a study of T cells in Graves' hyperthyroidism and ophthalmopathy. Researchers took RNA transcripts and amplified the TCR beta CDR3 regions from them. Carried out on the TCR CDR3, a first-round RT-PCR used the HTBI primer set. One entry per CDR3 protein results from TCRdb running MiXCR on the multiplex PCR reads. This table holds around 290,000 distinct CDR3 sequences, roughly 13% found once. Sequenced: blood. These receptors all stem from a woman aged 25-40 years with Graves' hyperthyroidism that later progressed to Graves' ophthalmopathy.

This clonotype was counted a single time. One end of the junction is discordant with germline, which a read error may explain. CDR3 DNA: TGTGCCAGCAGCATTAGCGGACACCCGGACAGGCACTTC. This gives the protein CASSISGHPDRHF. The chain joins TRBV13 to TRBJ2-5; TRBD1 is a possible D gene (7 bases). The germline V gene has CDR1 PRHDT and CDR2 FYEKMQ (reference sequence). This CDR3 has 13 residues.

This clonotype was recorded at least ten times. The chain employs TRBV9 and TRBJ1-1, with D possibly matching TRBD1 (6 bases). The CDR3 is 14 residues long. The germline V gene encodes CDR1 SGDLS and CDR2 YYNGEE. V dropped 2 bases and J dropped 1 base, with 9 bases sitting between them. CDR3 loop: CASSVGQQNTEAFF. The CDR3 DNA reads TGTGCCAGCAGCGTCGGACAGCAGAACACTGAAGCTTTCTTT. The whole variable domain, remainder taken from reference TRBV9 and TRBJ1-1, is DSGVTQTPKHLITATGQRVTLRCSPRSGDLSVYWYQQSLDQGLQFLIQYYNGEERAKGNILERFSAQQFPDLHSELNLSSLELGDSALYFCASSVGQQNTEAFFGQGTRLTVV.

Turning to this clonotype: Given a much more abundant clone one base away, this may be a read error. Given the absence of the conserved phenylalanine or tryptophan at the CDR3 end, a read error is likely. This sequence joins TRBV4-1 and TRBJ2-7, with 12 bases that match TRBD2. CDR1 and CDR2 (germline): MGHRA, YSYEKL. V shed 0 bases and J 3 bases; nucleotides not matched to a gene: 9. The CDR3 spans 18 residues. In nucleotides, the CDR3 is TGCGCCAGCAGCCAAGACGGGCTAGCGGGAGGGCCATTCTACGAGCAGTACCTC. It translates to CASSQDGLAGGPFYEQYL.